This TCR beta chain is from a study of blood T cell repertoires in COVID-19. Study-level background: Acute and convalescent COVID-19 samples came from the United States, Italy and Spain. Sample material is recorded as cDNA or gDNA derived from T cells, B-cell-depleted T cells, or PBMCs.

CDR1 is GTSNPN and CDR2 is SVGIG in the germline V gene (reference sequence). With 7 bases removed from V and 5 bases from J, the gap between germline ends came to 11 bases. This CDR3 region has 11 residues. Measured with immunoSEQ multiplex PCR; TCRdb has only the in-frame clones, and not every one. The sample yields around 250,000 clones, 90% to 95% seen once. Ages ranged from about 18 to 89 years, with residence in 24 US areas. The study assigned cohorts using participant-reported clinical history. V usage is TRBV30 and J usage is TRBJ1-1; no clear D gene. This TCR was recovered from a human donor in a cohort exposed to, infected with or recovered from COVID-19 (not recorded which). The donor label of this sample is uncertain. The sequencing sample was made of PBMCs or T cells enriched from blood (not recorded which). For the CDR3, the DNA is TGTGCCTCCCTGGCGGGAACTGAAGCTTTCTTT. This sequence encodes CASLAGTEAFF.